The sequence of this T cell receptor (beta chain) was determined in a study of cytotoxic CD8 clonotypes in ibrutinib-treated CLL. Across the study: 11 relapsed/refractory, about 14 treatment-naive; around 18 IGHV unmutated.

Comment on this clone: Its target is unknown.

The TCR beta libraries used approximately 2 micrograms of genomic DNA that came from cryopreserved PBMCs. This CDR3 contains 15 residues. Germline CDR1 and CDR2: KGHSH and LQKENI. V was clipped by 3 bases and J by 2 bases; unmatched bases: 4. Study findings and constraints: Clonality increased at ibrutinib response and stayed stable in sustained remission. At progression, however, it fell back toward baseline. Under treatment, the uncommon public clonotypes either contracted or remained stable.

TCRdb's copy holds only in-frame clones and misses some; the assay was immunoSEQ multiplex PCR. The table lists about 40,000 clones, under 80% of them singletons. The chain combines TRBV18 with TRBJ2-3; TRBD1 matches 8 bases. This specimen was PBMCs, taken at disease progression, from a patient treated with ibrutinib. This clonotype originated in a human donor with chronic lymphocytic leukemia. CDR3 in DNA: TGTGCCAGCTCACCGACAGGGGCCTACACAGATACGCAGTATTTT. Residues: CASSPTGAYTDTQYF.